This TCR beta chain appears in the sequencing data of a study of blood T cell repertoires in COVID-19. Study overall: The study drew acute and convalescent COVID-19 samples from the United States, Italy and Spain. The cDNA or gDNA used as material had been derived from T cells, B-cell-depleted T cells, or PBMCs.

V shed 7 bases and J shed 0 bases, with 6 bases lying between them. From germline, CDR1 is MDHEN and CDR2 SYDVKM. This CDR3 is 12 amino acids long. Source study methods: Reference gene primers were amplified, and this amplification served to estimate nucleated cell counts. The method was immunoSEQ multiplex PCR; TCRdb's version includes in-frame clones alone and lacks a portion of them. The V and J calls and clone size are taken from that table; D and trimming were inferred from the DNA. The sample yields about 180,000 clones, about 91% seen once. The clonotype was recovered from a woman between 25 and 40 years old with acute or convalescent COVID-19. Sequences were obtained from peripheral blood. The V and J genes are TRBV28 and TRBJ1-1; D gene uncertain. For the CDR3, the DNA is TGTGCCAGCACCGCGGTGAACACTGAAGCTTTCTTT. Encoded protein: CASTAVNTEAFF. Drawing the rest from reference TRBV28 and TRBJ1-1, the complete variable domain is DVKVTQSSRYLVKRTGEKVFLECVQDMDHENMFWYRQDPGLGLRLIYFSYDVKMKEKGDIPEGYSVSREKKERFSLILESASTNQTSMYLCASTAVNTEAFFGQGTRLTVV.